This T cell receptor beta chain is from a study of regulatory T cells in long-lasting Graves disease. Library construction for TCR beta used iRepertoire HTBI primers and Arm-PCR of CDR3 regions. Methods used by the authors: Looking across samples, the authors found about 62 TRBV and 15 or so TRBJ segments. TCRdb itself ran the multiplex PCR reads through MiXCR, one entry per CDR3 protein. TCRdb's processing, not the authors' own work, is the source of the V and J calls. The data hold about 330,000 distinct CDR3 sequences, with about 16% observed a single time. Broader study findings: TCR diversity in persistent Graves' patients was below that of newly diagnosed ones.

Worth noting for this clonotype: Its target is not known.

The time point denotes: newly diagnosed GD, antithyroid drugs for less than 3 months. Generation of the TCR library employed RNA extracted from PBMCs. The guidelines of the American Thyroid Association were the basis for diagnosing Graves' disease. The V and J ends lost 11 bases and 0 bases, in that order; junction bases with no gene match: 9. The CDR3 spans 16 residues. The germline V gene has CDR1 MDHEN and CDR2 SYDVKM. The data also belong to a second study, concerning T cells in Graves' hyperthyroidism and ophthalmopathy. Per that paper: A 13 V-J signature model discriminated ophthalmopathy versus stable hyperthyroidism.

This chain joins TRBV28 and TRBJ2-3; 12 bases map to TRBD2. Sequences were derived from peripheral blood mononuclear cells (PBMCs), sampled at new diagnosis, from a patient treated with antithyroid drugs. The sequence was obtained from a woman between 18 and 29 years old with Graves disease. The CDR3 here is CASPPGLAGSTDTQYF. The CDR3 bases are TGTGCCTCCCCCCCCGGACTAGCGGGGAGCACAGATACGCAGTATTTT.